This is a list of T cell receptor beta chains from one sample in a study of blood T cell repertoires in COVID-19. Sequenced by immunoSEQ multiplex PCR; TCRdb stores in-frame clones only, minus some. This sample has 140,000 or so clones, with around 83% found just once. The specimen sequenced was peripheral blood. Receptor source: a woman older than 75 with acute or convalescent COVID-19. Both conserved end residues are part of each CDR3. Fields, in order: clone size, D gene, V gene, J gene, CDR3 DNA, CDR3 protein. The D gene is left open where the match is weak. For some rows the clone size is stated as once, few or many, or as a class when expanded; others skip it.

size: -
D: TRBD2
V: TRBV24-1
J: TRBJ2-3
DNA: TGTGCCACCAGTGATTTCGGGACTAGCGGGCGCTCTGCCACAGATACGCAGTATTTT
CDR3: CATSDFGTSGRSATDTQYF

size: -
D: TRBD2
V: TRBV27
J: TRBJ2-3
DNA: TGTGCCAGCAGTTTTAGCGGGTGGGTAGGGCAGTATTTT
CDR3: CASSFSGWVGQYF

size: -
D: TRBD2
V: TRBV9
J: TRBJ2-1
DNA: TGTGCCAGCAGCCCCGAGGTACTAGCGGGCAATGAGCAGTTCTTC
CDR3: CASSPEVLAGNEQFF

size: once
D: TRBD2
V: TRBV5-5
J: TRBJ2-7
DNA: TGTGCCAGCAGCTTAATCACTAGCGGGGCAGATTACGAGCAGTACTTC
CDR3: CASSLITSGADYEQYF

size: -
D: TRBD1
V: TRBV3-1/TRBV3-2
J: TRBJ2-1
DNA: TGTGCCAGCAGCCAAGTGGGACAGGGAGTTTGGAATGAGCAGTTCTTC
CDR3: CASSQVGQGVWNEQFF

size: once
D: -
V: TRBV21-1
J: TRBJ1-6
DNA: TGTGCCAGCAGCAAAGGATGTAAGGGACAGTTTAGTTCACCCCTCCACTTT
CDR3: CASSKGCKGQFSSPLHF

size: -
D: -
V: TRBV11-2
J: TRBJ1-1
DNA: TGTGCCAGCAGCGTAGACAGCGGTACTCCCTCTGAAGCTTTCTTT
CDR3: CASSVDSGTPSEAFF

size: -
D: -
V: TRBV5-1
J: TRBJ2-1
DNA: TGCGCCAGCAGCTTCGCTTTGACAGTCAATGAGCAGTTCTTC
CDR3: CASSFALTVNEQFF

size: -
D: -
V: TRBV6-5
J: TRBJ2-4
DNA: TGTGCCAGCAGTTTCGGGGGGCAGTCGGGCATTCAGTACTTC
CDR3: CASSFGGQSGIQYF

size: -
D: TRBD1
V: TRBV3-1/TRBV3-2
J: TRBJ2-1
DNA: TGTGCCAGCAGCCCGACAGGGGTCCGTGGGGATGAGCAGTTCTTC
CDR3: CASSPTGVRGDEQFF

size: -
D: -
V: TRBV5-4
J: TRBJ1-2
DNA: TGTGCCAGCAGCTTGCCCGGGAGTTCCTATGGCTACACCTTC
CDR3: CASSLPGSSYGYTF

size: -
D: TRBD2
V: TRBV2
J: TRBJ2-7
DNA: TGTGCCAGCAGTGATCTCTCACTAGCGGGGGACTACGAGCAGTACTTC
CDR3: CASSDLSLAGDYEQYF

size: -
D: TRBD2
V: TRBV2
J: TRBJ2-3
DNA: TGTGCCAGCAGTGCCGTAGCGGGAGCCCTCACAGATACGCAGTATTTT
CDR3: CASSAVAGALTDTQYF

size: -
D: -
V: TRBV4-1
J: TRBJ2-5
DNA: TGCGCCAGCAGCTCTAACAGTAAACAAGAGACCCAGTACTTC
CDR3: CASSSNSKQETQYF

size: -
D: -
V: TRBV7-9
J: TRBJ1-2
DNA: TGTGCCAGCAGCTTAAACATGTTCTATGGCTACACCTTC
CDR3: CASSLNMFYGYTF

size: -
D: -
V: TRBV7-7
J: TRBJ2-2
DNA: TGTGCCAGCAGCTTAGGCACCGGACTCTCCACCGGGGAGCTGTTTTTT
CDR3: CASSLGTGLSTGELFF

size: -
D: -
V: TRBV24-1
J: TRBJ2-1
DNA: TGTGCCACCAGTGCTTTACTAGTAGATGAGCAGTTCTTC
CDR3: CATSALLVDEQFF

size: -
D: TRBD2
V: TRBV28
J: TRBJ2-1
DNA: TGTGCCAGCAGTTTAATTTACGACGAGCGGGGCTCCTACAATGAGCAGTTCTTC
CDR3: CASSLIYDERGSYNEQFF

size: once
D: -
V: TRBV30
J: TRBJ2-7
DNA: TGTGCCTGGAGTGTAACGCAGGGGCCCTACGAGCAGTACTTC
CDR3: CAWSVTQGPYEQYF

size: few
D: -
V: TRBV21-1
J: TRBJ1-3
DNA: TGTGCCAGCAGCAAACCCCCGACAGGGGGCGGTGAGAACACCATATATTTT
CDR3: CASSKPPTGGGENTIYF

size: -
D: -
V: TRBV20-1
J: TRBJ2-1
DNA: TGCAGTGCTAGTGGGTCGGGGGATCTATCTTATGAGCAGTTCTTC
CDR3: CSASGSGDLSYEQFF

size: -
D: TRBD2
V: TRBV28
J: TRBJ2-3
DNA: TGTGCCAGCAGTTTAGCGGCGGGGGGGCCCCCAGATACGCAGTATTTT
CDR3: CASSLAAGGPPDTQYF

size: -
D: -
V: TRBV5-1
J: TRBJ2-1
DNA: TGCGCCAGCAGCTCGGACAGCTCCTACAATGAGCAGTTCTTC
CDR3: CASSSDSSYNEQFF

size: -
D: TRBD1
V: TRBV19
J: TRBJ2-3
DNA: TGTGCCACGAGACCGGGACAGGGGGCCCGGGGGAGCACAGATACGCAGTATTTT
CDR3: CATRPGQGARGSTDTQYF

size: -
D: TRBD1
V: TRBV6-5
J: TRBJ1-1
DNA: TGTGCCAGCAGGGGGACAGGGAACGCTGAAGCTTTCTTT
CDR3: CASRGTGNAEAFF

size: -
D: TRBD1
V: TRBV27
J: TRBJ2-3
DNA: TGTGCCAGCACGAAGGGACAGGGGTATTCAGATACGCAGTATTTT
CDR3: CASTKGQGYSDTQYF

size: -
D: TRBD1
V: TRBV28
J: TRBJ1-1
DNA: TGTGCCAGCCCAAAGGAGGGACAGGGATTGTACACTGAAGCTTTCTTT
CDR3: CASPKEGQGLYTEAFF

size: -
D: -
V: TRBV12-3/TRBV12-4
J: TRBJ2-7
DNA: TGTGCCAGCAGTTTTCACTCCGAGCAGTACTTC
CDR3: CASSFHSEQYF

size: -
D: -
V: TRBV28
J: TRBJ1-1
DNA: TGTGCCAGCAGTGCGACAGGTTGGGACACTGAAGCTTTCTTT
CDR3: CASSATGWDTEAFF

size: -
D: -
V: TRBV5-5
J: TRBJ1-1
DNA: TGTGCCAGCAGCTTTACAGCCGTTGAAGCTTTCTTT
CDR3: CASSFTAVEAFF

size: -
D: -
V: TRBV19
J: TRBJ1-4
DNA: TGTGCCAGTAGTATAGCGGCAGGGCCTAATGAAAAACTGTTTTTT
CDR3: CASSIAAGPNEKLFF

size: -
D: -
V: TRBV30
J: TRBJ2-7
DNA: TGTGCCTGGAGTCAGTCTAGCGATCCTAGCTCCTACGAGCAGTACTTC
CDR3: CAWSQSSDPSSYEQYF

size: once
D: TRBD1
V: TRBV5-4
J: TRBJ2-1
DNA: TGTGCCAGCAGCTTAGGGGACAGGGAAAAGAATGAGCAGTTCTTC
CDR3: CASSLGDREKNEQFF

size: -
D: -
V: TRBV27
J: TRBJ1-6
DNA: TGTGCCAGCAGGCGAGGGGGTAGGAATTCACCCCTCCACTTT
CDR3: CASRRGGRNSPLHF